This paragraph reports one T cell receptor (beta chain). There is no known antigen for this receptor. No much larger clonotype is one base removed from it; base qualities were not supplied. The sample comes from a study of T and B cells in COVID-19 patients (dated by TCRdb to the early 2020s). For the wider study: Using TRB and IGH repertoire sequencing of peripheral blood, the study characterized adaptive immunity in COVID-19 patients who had active infection or had recovered. A recovered cohort included some 19 patients who provided approximately 20 samples, and most of these patients had mild to moderate COVID-19 treated on an outpatient basis. Median age was nearly 35 years in the recovered cohort versus approximately 63 years in the active-infection cohort. Of the 20 to 25 patients in the active-infection cohort, approximately 12 were critically ill and needed mechanical ventilation or ECMO. In the active-infection cohort, about 90% of the 20 patients had comorbidities linked to unfavorable COVID-19 outcome. Over 7 million TCR sequences were analysed from a TCR and BCR sequence repository that comprised roughly 38 patients and some 67 time points. Because samples were available both during active disease and after recovery, a couple of patients were counted in both the recovered and the active cohorts. Repertoire analyses used an age-matched reference group of 30 to 40 healthy donors who were negative for COVID-19 antibodies as the comparison. As many as 9 follow-up blood samples were collected from each patient, and in some individuals these samples spanned different disease stages.

According to the germline V gene (reference sequence), CDR1 reads SGHAT and CDR2 reads FQDESV. V gives up 9 bases and J gives up 9 bases, and the segment between their germline ends measures 17 bases. The CDR3, from cysteine to phenylalanine, totals 12 residues. Only the CDR3 region is kept as DNA, spanning 36 bases read in frame from base 1. The sequencing machine was an Illumina MiSeq. Multiplex PCR with BIOMED2 TRB-A/B primer pools was used to amplify TRB rearrangements. Two consecutive PCRs added Illumina-compatible adapters and 7-nucleotide sample barcodes to the amplicons. All library PCRs used Phusion HS II polymerase. The amplicons were purified from gel with the NucleoSpin Gel and PCR Clean-up kit, measured on Qubit, and then pooled at 4 to 5 nM. Amplicon pool quality was checked on an Agilent 2100 Bioanalyzer before Illumina next-generation sequencing. In the original analysis: Annotation of TRB rearrangements was done in MiXCR 3.0.8 with the default MiXCR reference library. Non-productive reads and sequences with fewer than 2 reads were removed, and every unique CDR3 nucleotide sequence was treated as one clone. Clonality, diversity, richness and V-J gene usage were calculated in R 3.5.1. GLIPH2 was used for TCR clustering by CDR3 similarity, and generation probabilities were calculated by OLGA. GLIPH2 clusters were kept only when the clusters contained at least four unique TCR clonotypes present in at least three individuals. TCRdb reran the public reads through fastp at Q25 and MiXCR, keeping productive beta chains. Each CDR3 protein gets just one entry, which takes the most common genes and DNA from the rows behind it. In this record, the V and J calls reflect TCRdb's handling and not the investigators' own analysis. Across this sample there are approximately 15,000 distinct CDR3 sequences, with 25% to 30% seen only once. 1.2% of the sample lies in the top ten.

General findings and caveats noted by the study authors: TRB repertoires were highly clonal in active COVID-19, whereas diversity and richness at recovery rose above healthy donor levels. Specific T cell subsets (CD4+/Treg/CD8+) and sorted SARS-CoV-2-responsive or tetramer+ T cells had not yet been sequenced, and the corresponding sequencing experiments were ongoing. Few blood samples were available from mildly ill patients while symptoms were present or from severe cases at early time points. The reported TCR clusters were stated to require prospective validation before clinical use. Patients with COVID-19 were reported to show strongly skewed TRBV/TRBJ gene usage. The cohort was considered too small to assess HLA contributions to COVID-19 susceptibility or severity. The recovered cohort had 2,400 or so exclusive TCR clusters, including 31 low-pGen clusters.

TRB repertoires were amplified using roughly 230-550 ng of genomic DNA isolated from blood. This TCR was recovered from a human donor who had recovered from COVID-19. The material sequenced was blood. Recombination connected TRBV11-1 to TRBJ1-1; the D region possibly corresponds to TRBD1 (6 bases align). The base sequence is TGTGCCAGTGGGATAGGGGGAACCAAAGCTTTCTTT. It specifies CASGIGGTKAFF.